These 8 T cell receptor beta chains share one sample of origin, sequenced in a study of blood T cell repertoires in COVID-19. Produced via immunoSEQ multiplex PCR; TCRdb's table is partial and in-frame only. This sample yields about 280,000 clones, of which about four fifths are seen a single time; approximately 9% belongs to the top ten. The specimen sequenced was peripheral blood. All receptors derive from a woman aged 45 to 65 who had recovered from COVID-19.

The V call is TRBV18, the J call TRBJ1-1; possible D gene TRBD1, 5 bases. The CDR3 consists of 14 residues. Germline assignment: CDR1 KGHSH and CDR2 LQKENI. V shed 3 bases and J shed 4 bases, with 12 bases lying between them. CDR3 loop: CASSPKGRSTEAFF. The CDR3 DNA is TGTGCCAGCTCACCGAAGGGGCGGTCCACTGAAGCTTTCTTT. The complete variable domain, with remaining parts taken from reference TRBV18 and TRBJ1-1, reads NAGVMQNPRHLVRRRGQEARLRCSPMKGHSHVYWYRQLPEEGLKFMVYLQKENIIDESGMPKERFSAEFPKEGPSILRIQQVVRGDSAAYFCASSPKGRSTEAFFGQGTRLTVV.

The chain links TRBV6-5 to TRBJ1-2, with 9 bases matching TRBD1. The CDR3 is 15 residues long. V shed 0 bases and J 5 bases; nucleotides not matched to a gene: 4. Germline V gene sequence: CDR1 MNHEY, CDR2 SVGAGI. The CDR3 loop is CASSYSKGQGYGYTF. CDR3 nucleotides: TGTGCCAGCAGTTACTCAAAGGGACAGGGTTATGGCTACACCTTC.

This clone was seen only a few times. The genes are TRBV29-1 and TRBJ1-2; possibly TRBD1 for D (5 bases). There are 14 residues in the CDR3. Per the germline V gene, CDR1 is SQVTM and CDR2 is ANQGSEA. The V end was cut by 3 bases, the J end by 4 bases, with 15 bases between. CDR3 coding DNA: TGCAGCGTTGACAAGGACAAAGCGTTCTATGGCTACACCTTC. The encoded protein is CSVDKDKAFYGYTF. Together with reference TRBV29-1 and TRBJ1-2, the CDR3 gives the full variable domain: SAVISQKPSRDICQRGTSLTIQCQVDSQVTMMFWYRQQPGQSLTLIATANQGSEATYESGFVIDKFPISRPNLTFSTLTVSNMSPEDSSIYLCSVDKDKAFYGYTFGSGTRLTVV.

V and J are TRBV5-1 and TRBJ2-7; 10 nucleotides agree with TRBD1. The CDR3 consists of 13 residues. CDR1 and CDR2 from the germline V gene are SGHRS and YFSETQ. The trim removed 5 bases at V and 6 bases at J, leaving 5 bases unmatched. For the CDR3, the DNA is TGCGCCAGCAGTCCCGGGACAGGGGTCGAGCAGTACTTC. Its translation: CASSPGTGVEQYF.

For the CDR3, the DNA is TGTGCCAGCCAGGGACAGTTCCCCTACAATGAGCAGTTCTTC. Amino acid sequence: CASQGQFPYNEQFF. The chain links TRBV27 to TRBJ2-1; 7 bases line up with TRBD1. Germline trimming cut 8 bases from V and 2 bases from J; bases unmatched to any gene: 6. CDR3 length equals 14 residues. CDR1 is MNHEY, CDR2 SMNVEV, per germline (reference sequence).

This rearrangement joins TRBV4-1 to TRBJ2-7, with 9 bases identical to TRBD2. CDR3 length equals 16 residues. V was pared by 4 bases and J by 4 bases, with 11 bases of the junction left unmatched. In germline, CDR1 is MGHRA, CDR2 YSYEKL. CDR3 region: CASSPGPGGGAYEQYF. As DNA, the CDR3 is TGCGCCAGCAGCCCCGGTCCGGGCGGGGGGGCGTACGAGCAGTACTTC.

V is TRBV4-1 and J is TRBJ1-6; 10 bases map to TRBD1. Germline lookup yields CDR1 MGHRA and CDR2 YSYEKL. This CDR3 region has 22 residues. J lost 0 bases, V lost 2 bases, and 16 bases had no gene match. Here the CDR3 DNA reads TGCGCCAGCAGCCAACATCCCCTTGGGGGACAGGGGACGGGCTCCTATAATTCACCCCTCCACTTT. This gives the protein CASSQHPLGGQGTGSYNSPLHF.

The chain combines TRBV21-1 with TRBJ2-3; the D call TRBD2 from the table was never checked on the DNA. TRBV21-1 is marked as a pseudogene. This CDR3 is built from 17 residues. The CDR3 region is CASSTSGAHSNTDTQYF. As DNA, the CDR3 is TGTGCCAGCAGTACTAGCGGCGCTCATTCTAACACAGATACGCAGTATTTT.